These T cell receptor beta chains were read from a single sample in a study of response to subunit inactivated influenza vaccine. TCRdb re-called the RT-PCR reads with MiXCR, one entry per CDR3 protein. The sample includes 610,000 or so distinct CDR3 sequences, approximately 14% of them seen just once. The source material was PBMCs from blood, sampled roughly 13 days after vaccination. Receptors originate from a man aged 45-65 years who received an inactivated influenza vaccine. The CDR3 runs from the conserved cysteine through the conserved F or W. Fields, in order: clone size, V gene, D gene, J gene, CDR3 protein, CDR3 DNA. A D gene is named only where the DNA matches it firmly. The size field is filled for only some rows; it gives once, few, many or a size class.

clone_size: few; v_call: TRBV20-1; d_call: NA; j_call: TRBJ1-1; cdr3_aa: CSAREWGRTEAFF; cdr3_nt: TGCAGTGCTAGAGAATGGGGGCGCACTGAAGCTTTCTTT
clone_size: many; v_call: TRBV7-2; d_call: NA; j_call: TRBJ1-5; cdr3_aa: CASSLSVGYSNQPQHF; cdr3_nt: TGTGCCAGCAGCTTAAGCGTAGGCTATAGCAATCAGCCCCAGCATTTT
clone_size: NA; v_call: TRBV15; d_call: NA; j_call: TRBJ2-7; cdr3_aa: CVTSKRGYEQYF; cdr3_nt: TGTGTCACCAGCAAGCGAGGCTACGAGCAGTACTTC
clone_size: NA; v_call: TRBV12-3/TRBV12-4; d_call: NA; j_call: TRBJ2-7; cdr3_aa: CASSSLMGSGEQYF; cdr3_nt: TGTGCCAGCAGCTCCTTGATGGGTTCGGGCGAGCAGTACTTC
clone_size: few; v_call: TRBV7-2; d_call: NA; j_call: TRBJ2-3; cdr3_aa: CASSETGFFSTDTQYF; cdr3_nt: TGTGCCAGCAGCGAGACGGGGTTTTTCAGCACAGATACGCAGTATTTT
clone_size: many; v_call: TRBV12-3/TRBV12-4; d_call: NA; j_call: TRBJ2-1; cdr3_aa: CASSFGGPSYNEQFF; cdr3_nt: TGTGCCAGCAGTTTCGGGGGGCCCTCGTACAATGAGCAGTTCTTC
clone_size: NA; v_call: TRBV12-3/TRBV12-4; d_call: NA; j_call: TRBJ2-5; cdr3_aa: CASSLGVSGEETQYF; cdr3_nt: TGTGCCAGCAGTTTAGGTGTGTCAGGGGAAGAGACCCAGTACTTC
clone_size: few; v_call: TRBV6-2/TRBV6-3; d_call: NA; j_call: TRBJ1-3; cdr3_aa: CASSNVGNTIYF; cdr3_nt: TGTGCCAGCAGCAACGTGGGAAACACCATATATTTT
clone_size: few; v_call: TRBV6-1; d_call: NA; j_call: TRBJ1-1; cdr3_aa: CASSVNRVLNTEAFF; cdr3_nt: TGTGCCAGCAGTGTTAACAGGGTCCTGAACACTGAAGCTTTCTTT
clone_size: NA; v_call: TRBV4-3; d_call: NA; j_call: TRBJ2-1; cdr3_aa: CASSRKLGSPYNEQFF; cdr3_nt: TGCGCCAGCAGCCGTAAACTAGGGTCCCCCTACAATGAGCAGTTCTTC
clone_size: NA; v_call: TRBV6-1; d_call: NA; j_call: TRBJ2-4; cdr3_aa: CASGQGLGKNIQYF; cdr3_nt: TGTGCCAGCGGGCAGGGTTTGGGCAAAAACATTCAGTACTTC
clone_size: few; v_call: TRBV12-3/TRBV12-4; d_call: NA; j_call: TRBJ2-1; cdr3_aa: CASSLGLGQFF; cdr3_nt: TGTGCCAGCAGTTTGGGTTTAGGGCAGTTCTTC
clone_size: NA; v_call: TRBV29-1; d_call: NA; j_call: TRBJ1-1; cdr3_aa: CSVEGGRVTEAFF; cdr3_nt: TGCAGCGTTGAAGGGGGGCGAGTCACTGAAGCTTTCTTT
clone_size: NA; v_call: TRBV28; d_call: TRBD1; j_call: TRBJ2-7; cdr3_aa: CAVVGSRDRAYEQYF; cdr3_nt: TGTGCAGTTGTAGGGAGCCGGGACAGGGCCTACGAGCAGTACTTC
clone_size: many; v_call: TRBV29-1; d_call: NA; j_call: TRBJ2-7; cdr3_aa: CSVEGQGPYEQYF; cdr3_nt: TGCAGCGTTGAAGGTCAGGGACCCTACGAGCAGTACTTC
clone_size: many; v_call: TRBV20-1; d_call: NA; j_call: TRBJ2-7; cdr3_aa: CSASQIRTGHGYEQYF; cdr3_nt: TGCAGTGCTAGTCAAATCCGAACCGGGCACGGCTACGAGCAGTACTTC
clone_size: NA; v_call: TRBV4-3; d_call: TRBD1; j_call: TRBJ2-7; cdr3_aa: CASSAYRGQNSEQYF; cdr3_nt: TGCGCCAGCAGCGCTTACAGGGGGCAAAACAGCGAGCAGTACTTC
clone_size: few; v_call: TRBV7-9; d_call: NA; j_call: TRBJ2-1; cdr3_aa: CASSQLREQQFF; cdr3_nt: TGTGCCAGCAGCCAACTCCGGGAACAGCAGTTCTTC
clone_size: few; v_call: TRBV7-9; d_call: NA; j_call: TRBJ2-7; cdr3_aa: CASSLASAGLDEQYF; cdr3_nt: TGTGCCAGCAGCTTAGCATCGGCAGGGCTCGACGAGCAGTACTTC
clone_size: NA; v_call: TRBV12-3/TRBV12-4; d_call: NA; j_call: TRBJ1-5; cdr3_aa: CASSPLPNRDNQPQHF; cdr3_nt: TGTGCCAGCAGCCCGCTTCCGAACAGGGACAATCAGCCCCAGCATTTT
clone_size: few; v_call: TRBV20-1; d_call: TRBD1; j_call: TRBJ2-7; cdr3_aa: CSGTDRGPYEQYF; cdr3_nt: TGCAGTGGGACGGACAGGGGTCCCTACGAGCAGTACTTC
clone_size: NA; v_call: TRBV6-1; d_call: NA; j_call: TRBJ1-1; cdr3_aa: CASSPPGTLTQKAFF; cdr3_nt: TGTGCCAGCAGTCCCCCTGGGACACTCACTCAGAAAGCTTTCTTT
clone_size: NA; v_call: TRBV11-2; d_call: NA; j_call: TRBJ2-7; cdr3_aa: CASSSVGGRFEQYF; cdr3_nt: TGTGCCAGCAGCTCCGTAGGGGGACGGTTCGAGCAGTACTTC
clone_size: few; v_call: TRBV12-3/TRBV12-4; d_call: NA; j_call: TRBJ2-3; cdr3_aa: CASRDGGRGGIDTQYF; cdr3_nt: TGTGCCAGCAGAGACGGAGGCAGGGGAGGGATAGATACGCAGTATTTT
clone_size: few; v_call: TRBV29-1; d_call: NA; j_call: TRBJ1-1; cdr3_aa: CSVLDMNTEAFF; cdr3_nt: TGCAGCGTCCTGGACATGAACACTGAAGCTTTCTTT
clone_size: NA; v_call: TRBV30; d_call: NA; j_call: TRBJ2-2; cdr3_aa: CAGARFANTGELFF; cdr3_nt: TGTGCCGGAGCCCGGTTCGCGAACACCGGGGAGCTGTTTTTT
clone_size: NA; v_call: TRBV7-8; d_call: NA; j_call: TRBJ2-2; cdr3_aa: CASSPRGQGVTGELFF; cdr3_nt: TGTGCCAGCAGCCCCCGCGGGCAGGGTGTAACCGGGGAGCTGTTTTTT
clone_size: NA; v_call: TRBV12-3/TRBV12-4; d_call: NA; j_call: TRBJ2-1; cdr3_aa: CASSLGDLEQFF; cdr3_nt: TGTGCCAGCAGTTTGGGGGACCTGGAGCAGTTCTTC
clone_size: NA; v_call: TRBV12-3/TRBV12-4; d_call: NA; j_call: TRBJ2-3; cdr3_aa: CASTPEQHTDTQYF; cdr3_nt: TGTGCCAGCACCCCGGAACAGCACACAGATACGCAGTATTTT
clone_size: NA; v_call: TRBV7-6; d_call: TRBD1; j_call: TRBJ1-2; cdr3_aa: CASSSGTGLGYTF; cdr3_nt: TGTGCCAGCAGCTCTGGGACAGGGCTGGGCTACACCTTC
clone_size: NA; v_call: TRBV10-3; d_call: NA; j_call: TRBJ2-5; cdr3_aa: CAISVHQYQETQYF; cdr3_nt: TGTGCCATCAGTGTTCATCAGTACCAAGAGACCCAGTACTTC
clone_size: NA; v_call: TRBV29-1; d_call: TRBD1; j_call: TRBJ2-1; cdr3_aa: CSVGTGQGNNEQFF; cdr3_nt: TGCAGCGTTGGGACGGGACAGGGAAACAATGAGCAGTTCTTC
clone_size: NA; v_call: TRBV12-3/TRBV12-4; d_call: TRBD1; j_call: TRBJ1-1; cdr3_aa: CASSLTQGVTEAFF; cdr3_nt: TGTGCCAGCAGTCTTACACAGGGGGTCACTGAAGCTTTCTTT
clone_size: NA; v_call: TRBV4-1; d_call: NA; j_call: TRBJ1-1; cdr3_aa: CASNQKRDGQNTEAFF; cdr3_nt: TGCGCCAGCAACCAAAAACGGGACGGGCAGAACACTGAAGCTTTCTTT
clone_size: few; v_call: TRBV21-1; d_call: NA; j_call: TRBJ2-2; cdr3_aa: CGAGELFF; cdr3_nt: TGTGGTGCCGGGGAGCTGTTTTTT
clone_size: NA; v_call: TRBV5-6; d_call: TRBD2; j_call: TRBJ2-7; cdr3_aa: CASSLWTSGSSLEQYF; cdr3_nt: TGTGCCAGCAGCTTATGGACTAGCGGGTCCTCCCTCGAGCAGTACTTC
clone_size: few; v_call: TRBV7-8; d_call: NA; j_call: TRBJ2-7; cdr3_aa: CASSLDFDYEQYF; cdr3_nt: TGTGCCAGCAGCTTAGATTTCGACTACGAGCAGTACTTC
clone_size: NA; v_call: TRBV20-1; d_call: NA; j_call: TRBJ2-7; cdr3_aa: CSASSPQKGVKYEQYF; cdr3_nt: TGCAGTGCTAGTTCCCCTCAGAAAGGGGTTAAATACGAGCAGTACTTC
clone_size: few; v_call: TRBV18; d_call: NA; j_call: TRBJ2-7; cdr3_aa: CASSPPLLGEQYF; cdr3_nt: TGTGCCAGCTCACCACCTCTTCTGGGGGAGCAGTACTTC
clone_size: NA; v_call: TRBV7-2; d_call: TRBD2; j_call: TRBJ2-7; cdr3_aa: CASSQEPGLVVTEQYF; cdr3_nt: TGTGCCAGCAGCCAAGAGCCGGGACTAGTAGTAACCGAGCAGTACTTC
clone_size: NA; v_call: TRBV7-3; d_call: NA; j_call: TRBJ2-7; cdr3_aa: CASSLTRASLPYEQYF; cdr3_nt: TGTGCCAGCAGCTTAACGAGAGCTAGCCTCCCGTACGAGCAGTACTTC
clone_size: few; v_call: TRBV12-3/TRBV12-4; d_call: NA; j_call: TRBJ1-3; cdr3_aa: CASSLSGATGNTIYF; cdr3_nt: TGTGCCAGCAGTTTGTCGGGGGCGACTGGAAACACCATATATTTT
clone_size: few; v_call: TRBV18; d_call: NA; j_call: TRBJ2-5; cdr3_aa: CASSPPHRDLQTQYF; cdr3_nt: TGTGCCAGCTCACCGCCGCACAGGGATTTACAGACCCAGTACTTC
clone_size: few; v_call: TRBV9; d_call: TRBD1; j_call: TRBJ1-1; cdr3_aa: CASSIQGRGNTEAFF; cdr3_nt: TGTGCCAGCAGCATACAGGGGAGAGGGAACACTGAAGCTTTCTTT
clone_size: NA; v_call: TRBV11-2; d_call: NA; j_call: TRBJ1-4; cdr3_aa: CASSPLGGRNEKLFF; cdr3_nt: TGTGCCAGCAGCCCACTCGGGGGGCGTAATGAAAAACTGTTTTTT
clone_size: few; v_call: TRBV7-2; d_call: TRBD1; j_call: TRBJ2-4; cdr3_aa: CASSRLGTGFNIQYF; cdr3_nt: TGTGCCAGCAGCCGACTGGGGACAGGGTTTAACATTCAGTACTTC
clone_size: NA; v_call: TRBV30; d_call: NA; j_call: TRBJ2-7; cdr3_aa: CAWSPHGGLYEQYF; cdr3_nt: TGTGCCTGGAGTCCCCATGGGGGCCTCTACGAGCAGTACTTC
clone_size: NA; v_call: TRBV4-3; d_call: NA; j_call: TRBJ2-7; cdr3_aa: CASSQERGNSYEQYF; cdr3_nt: TGCGCCAGCAGCCAAGAACGGGGGAACTCCTACGAGCAGTACTTC
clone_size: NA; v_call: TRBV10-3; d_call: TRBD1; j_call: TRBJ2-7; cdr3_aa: CAISNRDRDDEQYF; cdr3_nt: TGTGCCATCAGTAACCGGGACAGGGATGACGAGCAGTACTTC
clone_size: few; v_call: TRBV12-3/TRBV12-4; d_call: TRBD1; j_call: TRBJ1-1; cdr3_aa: CASSGDRGVEAFF; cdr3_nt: TGTGCCAGCAGCGGGGACAGGGGAGTTGAAGCTTTCTTT